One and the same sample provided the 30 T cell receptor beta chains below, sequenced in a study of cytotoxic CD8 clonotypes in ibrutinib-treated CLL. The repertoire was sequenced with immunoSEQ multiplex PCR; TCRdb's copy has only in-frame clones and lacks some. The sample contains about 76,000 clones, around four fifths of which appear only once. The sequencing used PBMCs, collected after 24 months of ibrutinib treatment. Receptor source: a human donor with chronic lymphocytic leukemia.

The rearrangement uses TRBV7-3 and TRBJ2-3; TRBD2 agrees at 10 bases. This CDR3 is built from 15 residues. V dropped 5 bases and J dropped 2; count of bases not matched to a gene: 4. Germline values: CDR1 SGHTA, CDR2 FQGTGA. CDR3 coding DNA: TGTGCCAGCAGCGATACTAGCGGGACCACAGATACGCAGTATTTT. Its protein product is CASSDTSGTTDTQYF. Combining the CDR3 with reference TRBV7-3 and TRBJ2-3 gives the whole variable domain GAGVSQTPSNKVTEKGKYVELRCDPISGHTALYWYRQSLGQGPEFLIYFQGTGAADDSGLPNDRFFAVRPEGSVSTLKIQRTERGDSAVYLCASSDTSGTTDTQYFGPGTRLTVL.

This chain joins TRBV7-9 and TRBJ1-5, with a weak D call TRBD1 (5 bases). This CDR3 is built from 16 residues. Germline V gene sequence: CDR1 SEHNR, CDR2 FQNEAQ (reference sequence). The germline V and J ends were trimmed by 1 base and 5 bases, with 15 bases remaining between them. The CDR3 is CASSLVVQEGHQPQHF. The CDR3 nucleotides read TGTGCCAGCAGCTTAGTTGTCCAGGAGGGGCATCAGCCCCAGCATTTT.

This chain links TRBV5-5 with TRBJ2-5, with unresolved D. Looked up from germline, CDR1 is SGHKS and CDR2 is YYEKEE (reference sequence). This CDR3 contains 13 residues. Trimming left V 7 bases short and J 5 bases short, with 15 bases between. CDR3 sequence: CASGPPVGETQYF. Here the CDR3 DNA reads TGTGCCAGCGGTCCTCCGGTGGGGGAGACCCAGTACTTC.

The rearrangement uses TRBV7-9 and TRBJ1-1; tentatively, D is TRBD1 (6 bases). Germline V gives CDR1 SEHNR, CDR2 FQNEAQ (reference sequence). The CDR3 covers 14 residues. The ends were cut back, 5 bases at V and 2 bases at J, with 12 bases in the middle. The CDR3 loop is CASSPRGVNTEAFF. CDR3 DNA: TGTGCCAGCAGCCCTAGGGGGGTCAACACTGAAGCTTTCTTT.

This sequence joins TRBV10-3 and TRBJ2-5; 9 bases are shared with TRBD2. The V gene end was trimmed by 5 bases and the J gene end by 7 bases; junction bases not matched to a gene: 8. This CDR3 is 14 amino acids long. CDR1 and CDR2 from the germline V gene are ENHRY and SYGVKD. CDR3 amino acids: CAISLSGSRGTQYF. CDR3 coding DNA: TGTGCCATCAGTCTTAGCGGGAGCCGTGGGACCCAGTACTTC.

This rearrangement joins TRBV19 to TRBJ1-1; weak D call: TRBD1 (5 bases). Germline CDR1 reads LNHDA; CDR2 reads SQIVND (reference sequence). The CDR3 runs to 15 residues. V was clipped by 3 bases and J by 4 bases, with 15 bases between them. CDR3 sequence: CASSISSGYATEAFF. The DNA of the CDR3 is TGTGCCAGTAGTATTTCTTCAGGGTACGCCACTGAAGCTTTCTTT.

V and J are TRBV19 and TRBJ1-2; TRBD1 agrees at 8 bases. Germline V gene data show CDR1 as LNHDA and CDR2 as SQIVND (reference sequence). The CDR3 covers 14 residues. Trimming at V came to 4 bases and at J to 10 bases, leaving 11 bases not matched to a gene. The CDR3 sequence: CASSNTGGLLLYTF. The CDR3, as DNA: TGTGCCAGTAGTAACACAGGGGGATTACTTCTCTACACCTTC. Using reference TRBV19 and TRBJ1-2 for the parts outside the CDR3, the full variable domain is DGGITQSPKYLFRKEGQNVTLSCEQNLNHDAMYWYRQDPGQGLRLIYYSQIVNDFQKGDIAEGYSVSREKKESFPLTVTSAQKNPTAFYLCASSNTGGLLLYTFGSGTRLTVV.

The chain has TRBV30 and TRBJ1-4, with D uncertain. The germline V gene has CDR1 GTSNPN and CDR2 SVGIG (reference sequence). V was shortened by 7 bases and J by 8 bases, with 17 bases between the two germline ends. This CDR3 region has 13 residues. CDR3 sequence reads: CAYTRSWEEKLFF. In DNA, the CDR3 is TGTGCCTATACGAGGTCGTGGGAGGAAAAACTGTTTTTT.

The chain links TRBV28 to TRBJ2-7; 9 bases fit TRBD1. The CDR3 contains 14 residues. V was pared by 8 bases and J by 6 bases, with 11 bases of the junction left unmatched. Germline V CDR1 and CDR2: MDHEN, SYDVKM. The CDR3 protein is CASGTGGLGVEQYF. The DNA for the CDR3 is TGTGCCAGCGGTACAGGGGGCTTGGGCGTCGAGCAGTACTTC. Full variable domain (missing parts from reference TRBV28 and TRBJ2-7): DVKVTQSSRYLVKRTGEKVFLECVQDMDHENMFWYRQDPGLGLRLIYFSYDVKMKEKGDIPEGYSVSREKKERFSLILESASTNQTSMYLCASGTGGLGVEQYFGPGTRLTVT.

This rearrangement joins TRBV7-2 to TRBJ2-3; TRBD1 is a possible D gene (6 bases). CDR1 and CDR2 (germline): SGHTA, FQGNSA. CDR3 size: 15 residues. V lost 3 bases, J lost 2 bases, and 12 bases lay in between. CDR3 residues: CASSFRTVTTDTQYF. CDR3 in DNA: TGTGCCAGCAGCTTCCGGACAGTGACCACAGATACGCAGTATTTT.

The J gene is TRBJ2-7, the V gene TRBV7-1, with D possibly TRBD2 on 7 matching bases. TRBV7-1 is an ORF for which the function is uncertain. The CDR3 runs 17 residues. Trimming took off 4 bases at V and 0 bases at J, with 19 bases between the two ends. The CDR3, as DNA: TGTGCCAGCAGCTTAAGGGCGCGGGGGCTGAGCTCCTACGAGCAGTACTTC. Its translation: CASSLRARGLSSYEQYF.

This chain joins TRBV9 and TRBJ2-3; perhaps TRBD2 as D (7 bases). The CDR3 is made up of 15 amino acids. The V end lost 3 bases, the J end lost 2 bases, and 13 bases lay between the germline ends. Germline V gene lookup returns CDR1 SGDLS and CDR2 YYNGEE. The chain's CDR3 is CASSAWGGDTDTQYF. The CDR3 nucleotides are TGTGCCAGCAGCGCGTGGGGGGGCGACACAGATACGCAGTATTTT.

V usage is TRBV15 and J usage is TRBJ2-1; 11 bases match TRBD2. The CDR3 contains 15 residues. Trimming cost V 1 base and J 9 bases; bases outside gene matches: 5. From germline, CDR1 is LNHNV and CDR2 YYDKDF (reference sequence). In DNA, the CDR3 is TGTGCCACCAGCAGAGTGAGGACTAGCGGGTCTGAGCAGTTCTTC. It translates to CATSRVRTSGSEQFF.

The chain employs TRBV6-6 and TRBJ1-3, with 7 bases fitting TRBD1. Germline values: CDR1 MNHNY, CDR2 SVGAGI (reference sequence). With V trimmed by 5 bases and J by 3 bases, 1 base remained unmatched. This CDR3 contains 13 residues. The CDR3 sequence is CASSRQGGNTIYF. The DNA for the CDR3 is TGTGCCAGCAGTCGACAGGGTGGAAACACCATATATTTT.

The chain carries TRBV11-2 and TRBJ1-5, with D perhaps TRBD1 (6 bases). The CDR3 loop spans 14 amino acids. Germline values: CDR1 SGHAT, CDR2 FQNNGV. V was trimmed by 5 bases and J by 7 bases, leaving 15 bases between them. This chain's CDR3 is CASSLGGAGQPQHF. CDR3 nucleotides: TGTGCCAGCAGCCTCGGGGGCGCGGGACAGCCCCAGCATTTT.

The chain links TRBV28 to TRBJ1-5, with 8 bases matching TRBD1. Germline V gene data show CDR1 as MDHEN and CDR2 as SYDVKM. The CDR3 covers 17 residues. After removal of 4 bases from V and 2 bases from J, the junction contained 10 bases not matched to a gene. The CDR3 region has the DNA TGTGCCAGCAGTTGGTGGCAGGGGGCCGGGGGCAATCAGCCCCAGCATTTT. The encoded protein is CASSWWQGAGGNQPQHF.

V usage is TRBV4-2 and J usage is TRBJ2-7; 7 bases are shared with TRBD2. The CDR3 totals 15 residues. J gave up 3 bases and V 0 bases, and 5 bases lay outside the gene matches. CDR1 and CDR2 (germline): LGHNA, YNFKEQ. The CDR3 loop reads CASSQDYLADYEQYF. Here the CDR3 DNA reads TGTGCCAGCAGCCAAGATTACCTAGCGGACTACGAGCAGTACTTC.

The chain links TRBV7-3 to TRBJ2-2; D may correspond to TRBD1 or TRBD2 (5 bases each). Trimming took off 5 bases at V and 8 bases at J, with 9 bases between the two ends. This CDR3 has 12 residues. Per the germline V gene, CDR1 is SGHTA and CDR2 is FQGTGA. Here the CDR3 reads CASSTREGELFF. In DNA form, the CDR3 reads TGTGCCAGCAGCACCAGGGAGGGGGAGCTGTTTTTT.

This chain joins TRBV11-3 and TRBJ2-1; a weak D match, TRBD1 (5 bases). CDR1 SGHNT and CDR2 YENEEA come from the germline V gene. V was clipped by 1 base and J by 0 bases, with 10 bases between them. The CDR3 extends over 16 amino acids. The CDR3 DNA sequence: TGTGCCAGCAGCTTAGGGGGCCTAAGCTCCTACAATGAGCAGTTCTTC. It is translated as CASSLGGLSSYNEQFF.

The CDR3 reads CASKGDKTYEQYF. The CDR3 nucleotides are TGTGCCAGTAAGGGGGACAAGACCTACGAGCAGTACTTC. The rearrangement joins TRBV19 to TRBJ2-7; weak D call: TRBD1 (6 bases). The CDR3 runs 13 residues. Looked up from germline, CDR1 is LNHDA and CDR2 is SQIVND (reference sequence). Trimming removed 7 bases from V and 2 bases from J, with 12 bases in between.

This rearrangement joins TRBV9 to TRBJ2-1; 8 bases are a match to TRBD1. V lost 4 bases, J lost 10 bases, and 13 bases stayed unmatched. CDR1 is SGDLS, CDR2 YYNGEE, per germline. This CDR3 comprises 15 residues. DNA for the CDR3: TGTGCCAGCAGCCCCCGGACAGGGTTCGCTGTCGAGCAGTTCTTC. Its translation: CASSPRTGFAVEQFF.

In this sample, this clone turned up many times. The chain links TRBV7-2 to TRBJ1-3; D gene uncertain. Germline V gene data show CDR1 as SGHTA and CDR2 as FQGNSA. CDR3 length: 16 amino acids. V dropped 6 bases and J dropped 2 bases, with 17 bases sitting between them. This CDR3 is CASSPRPFSPGNTIYF. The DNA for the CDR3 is TGTGCCAGCAGTCCTAGACCGTTCTCTCCTGGAAACACCATATATTTT.

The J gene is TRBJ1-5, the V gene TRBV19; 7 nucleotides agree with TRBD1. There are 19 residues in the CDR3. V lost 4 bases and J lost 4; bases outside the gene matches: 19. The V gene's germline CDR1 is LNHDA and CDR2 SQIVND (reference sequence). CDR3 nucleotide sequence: TGTGCCAGTAGTACATGGACAGGTCGGATGGGGTTTGGGAATCAGCCCCAGCATTTT. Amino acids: CASSTWTGRMGFGNQPQHF.

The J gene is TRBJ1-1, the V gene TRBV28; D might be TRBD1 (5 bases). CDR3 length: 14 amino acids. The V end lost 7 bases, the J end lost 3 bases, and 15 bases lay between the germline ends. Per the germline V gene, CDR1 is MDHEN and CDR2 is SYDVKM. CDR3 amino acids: CASNRPGTDTEAFF. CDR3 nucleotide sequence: TGTGCCAGCAACAGACCAGGGACCGACACTGAAGCTTTCTTT.

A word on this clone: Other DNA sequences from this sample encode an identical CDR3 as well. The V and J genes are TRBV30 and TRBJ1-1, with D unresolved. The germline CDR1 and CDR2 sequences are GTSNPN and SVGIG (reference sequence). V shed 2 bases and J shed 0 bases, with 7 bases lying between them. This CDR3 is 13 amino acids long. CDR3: CAWSTDLNTEAFF. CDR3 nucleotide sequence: TGTGCCTGGAGTACGGATCTGAACACTGAAGCTTTCTTT.

CDR3 sequence reads: CASTSLGGNYGYTF. CDR3 nucleotides: TGTGCCAGCACCTCGTTGGGGGGGAACTATGGCTACACCTTC. This rearrangement joins TRBV6-5 to TRBJ1-2, with D perhaps matching TRBD1 (5 bases). The CDR3 consists of 14 residues. Germline lookup yields CDR1 MNHEY and CDR2 SVGAGI. The V end lost 7 bases, the J end lost 2 bases, and 14 bases lay between the germline ends.

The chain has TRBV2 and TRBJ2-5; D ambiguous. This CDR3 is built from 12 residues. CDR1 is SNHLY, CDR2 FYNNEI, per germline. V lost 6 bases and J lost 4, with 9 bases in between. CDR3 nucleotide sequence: TGTGCCAGCAGGGGGTTTGGAGAGACCCAGTACTTC. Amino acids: CASRGFGETQYF.

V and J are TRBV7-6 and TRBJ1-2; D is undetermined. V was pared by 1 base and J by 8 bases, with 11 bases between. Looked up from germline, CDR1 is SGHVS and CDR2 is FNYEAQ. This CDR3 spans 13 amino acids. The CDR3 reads CASSLDRFGGYTF. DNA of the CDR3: TGTGCCAGCAGCTTAGATAGATTTGGAGGCTACACCTTC.

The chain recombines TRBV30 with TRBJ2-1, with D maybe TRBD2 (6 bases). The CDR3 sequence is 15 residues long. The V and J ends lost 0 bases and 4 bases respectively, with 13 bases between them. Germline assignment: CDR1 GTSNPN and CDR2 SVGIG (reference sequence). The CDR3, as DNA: TGTGCCTGGAGTGTAGGTTGGGGGGAATACAATGAGCAGTTCTTC. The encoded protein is CAWSVGWGEYNEQFF.

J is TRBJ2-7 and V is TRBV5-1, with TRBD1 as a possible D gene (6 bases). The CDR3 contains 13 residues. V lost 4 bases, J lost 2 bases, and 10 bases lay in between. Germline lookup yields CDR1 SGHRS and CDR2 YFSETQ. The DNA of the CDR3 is TGCGCCAGCAGCCCGGACAGAGCCTACGAGCAGTACTTC. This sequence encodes CASSPDRAYEQYF.